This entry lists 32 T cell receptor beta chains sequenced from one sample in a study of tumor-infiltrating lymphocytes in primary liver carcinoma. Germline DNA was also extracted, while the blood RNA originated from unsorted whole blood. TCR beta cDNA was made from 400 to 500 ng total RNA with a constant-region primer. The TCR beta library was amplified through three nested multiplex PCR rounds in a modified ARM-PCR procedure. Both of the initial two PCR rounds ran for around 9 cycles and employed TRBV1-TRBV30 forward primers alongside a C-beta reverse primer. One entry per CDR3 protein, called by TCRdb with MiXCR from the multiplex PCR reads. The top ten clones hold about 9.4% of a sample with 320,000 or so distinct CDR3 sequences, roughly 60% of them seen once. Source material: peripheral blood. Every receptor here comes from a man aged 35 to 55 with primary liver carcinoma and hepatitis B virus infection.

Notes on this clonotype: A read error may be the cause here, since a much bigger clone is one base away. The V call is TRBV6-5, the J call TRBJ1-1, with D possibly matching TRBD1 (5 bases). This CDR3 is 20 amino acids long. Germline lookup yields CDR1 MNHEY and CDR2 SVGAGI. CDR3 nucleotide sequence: TGTGCCAGCAGTTCCCAGCTTACCTTCATCAGGGAGTGGAGGAACACTGGAGCTTTCTTT. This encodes CASSSQLTFIREWRNTGAFF.

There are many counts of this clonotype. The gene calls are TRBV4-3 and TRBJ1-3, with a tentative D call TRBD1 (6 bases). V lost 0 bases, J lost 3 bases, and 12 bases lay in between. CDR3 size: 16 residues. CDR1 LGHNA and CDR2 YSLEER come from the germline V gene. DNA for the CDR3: TGCGCCAGCAGCCAAGATCCGGCAGGGGATGGAAACACCATATATTTT. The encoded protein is CASSQDPAGDGNTIYF.

The CDR3 region has the DNA TGCGCCAGCAGCCCGATATGGGCATCGAGCTCCTACAATGAGCAGTTCTTC. It specifies CASSPIWASSSYNEQFF. The chain joins TRBV5-1 to TRBJ2-1; D ambiguous. V was cut by 4 bases and J by 0 bases, with 17 bases left in between. Germline-derived CDR1 and CDR2 are SGHRS and YFSETQ. The CDR3 covers 17 residues.

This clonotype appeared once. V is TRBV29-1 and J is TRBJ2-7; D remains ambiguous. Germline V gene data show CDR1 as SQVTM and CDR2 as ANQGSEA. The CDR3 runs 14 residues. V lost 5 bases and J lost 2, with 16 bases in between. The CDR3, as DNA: TGCAGCGTTTGTGATACGAGGAGTACCTACGAGCAGTACTTC. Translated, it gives CSVCDTRSTYEQYF.

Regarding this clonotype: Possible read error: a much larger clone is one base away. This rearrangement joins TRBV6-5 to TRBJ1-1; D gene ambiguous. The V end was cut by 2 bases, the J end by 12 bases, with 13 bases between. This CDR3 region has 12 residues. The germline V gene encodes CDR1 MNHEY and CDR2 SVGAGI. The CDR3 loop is CASSYVGRATFF. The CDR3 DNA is TGTGCCAGCAGTTACGTGGGTCGTGCGACTTTCTTT.

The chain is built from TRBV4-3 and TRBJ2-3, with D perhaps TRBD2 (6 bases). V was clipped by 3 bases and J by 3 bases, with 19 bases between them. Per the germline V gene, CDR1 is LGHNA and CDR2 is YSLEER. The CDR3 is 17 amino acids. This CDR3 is CASSQDTEVGGTDTQYF. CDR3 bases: TGCGCCAGCAGCCAGGATACCGAAGTGGGAGGAACAGATACGCAGTATTTT.

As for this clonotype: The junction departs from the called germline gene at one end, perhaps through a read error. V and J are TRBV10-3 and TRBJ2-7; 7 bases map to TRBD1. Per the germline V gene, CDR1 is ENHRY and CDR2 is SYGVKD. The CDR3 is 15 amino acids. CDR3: CDISGQATSSYEQYF. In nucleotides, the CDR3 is TGTGACATCAGTGGACAGGCGACGAGCTCCTACGAGCAGTACTTC.

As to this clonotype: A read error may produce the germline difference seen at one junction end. Written as DNA, the CDR3 is TGTGCCAGCAGCTTGAACAGGGGGGCAGATAGGCAGTATTTT. Its translation: CASSLNRGADRQYF. The chain combines TRBV12-3 or TRBV12-4 with TRBJ2-3; 8 bases agree with TRBD1. The CDR3 covers 14 residues.

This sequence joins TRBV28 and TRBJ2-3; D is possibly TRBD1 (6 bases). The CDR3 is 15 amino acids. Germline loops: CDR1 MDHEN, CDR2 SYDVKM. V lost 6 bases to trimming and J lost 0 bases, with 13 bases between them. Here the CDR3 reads CASRPPGVSTDTQYF. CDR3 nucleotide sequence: TGTGCCAGCAGGCCTCCAGGGGTTAGCACAGATACGCAGTATTTT. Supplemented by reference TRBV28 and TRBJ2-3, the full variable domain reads DVKVTQSSRYLVKRTGEKVFLECVQDMDHENMFWYRQDPGLGLRLIYFSYDVKMKEKGDIPEGYSVSREKKERFSLILESASTNQTSMYLCASRPPGVSTDTQYFGPGTRLTVL.

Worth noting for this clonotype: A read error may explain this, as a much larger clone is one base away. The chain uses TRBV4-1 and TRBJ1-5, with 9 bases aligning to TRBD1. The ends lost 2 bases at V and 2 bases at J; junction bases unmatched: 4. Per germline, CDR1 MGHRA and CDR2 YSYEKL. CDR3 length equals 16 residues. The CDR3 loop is CASSQLGQGCNQPQHF. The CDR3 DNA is TGCGCCAGCAGCCAACTGGGACAGGGATGCAATCAGCCCCAGCATTTT.

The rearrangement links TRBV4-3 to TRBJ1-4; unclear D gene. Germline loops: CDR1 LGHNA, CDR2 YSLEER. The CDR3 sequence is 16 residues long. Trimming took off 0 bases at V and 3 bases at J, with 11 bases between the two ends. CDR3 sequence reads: CASSQDAAQSNEKLFF. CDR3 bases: TGCGCCAGCAGCCAAGATGCAGCACAATCTAATGAAAAACTGTTTTTT.

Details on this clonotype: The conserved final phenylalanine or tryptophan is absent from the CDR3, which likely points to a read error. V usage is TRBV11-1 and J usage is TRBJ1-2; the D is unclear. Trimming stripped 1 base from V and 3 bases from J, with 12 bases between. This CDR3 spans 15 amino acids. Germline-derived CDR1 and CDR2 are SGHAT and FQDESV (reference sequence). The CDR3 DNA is TGTGCCAGCAGCTTAGTGGAGAGGGATGACTATGGCTACACCCTC. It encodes CASSLVERDDYGYTL.

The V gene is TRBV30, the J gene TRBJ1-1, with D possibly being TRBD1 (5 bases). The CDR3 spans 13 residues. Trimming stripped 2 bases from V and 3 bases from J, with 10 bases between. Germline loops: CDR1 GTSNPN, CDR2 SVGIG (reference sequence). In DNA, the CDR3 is TGTGCCTGGAGTACGGACATGGACACTGAAGCTTTCTTT. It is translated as CAWSTDMDTEAFF.

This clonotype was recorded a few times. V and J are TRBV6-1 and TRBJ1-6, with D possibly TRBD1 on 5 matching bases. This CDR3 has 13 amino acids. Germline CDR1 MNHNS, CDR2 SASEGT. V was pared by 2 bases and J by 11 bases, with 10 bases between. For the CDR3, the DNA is TGTGCCAGCAGTGAACAGGGTGGTCCACCCCTCCACTTT. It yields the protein CASSEQGGPPLHF.

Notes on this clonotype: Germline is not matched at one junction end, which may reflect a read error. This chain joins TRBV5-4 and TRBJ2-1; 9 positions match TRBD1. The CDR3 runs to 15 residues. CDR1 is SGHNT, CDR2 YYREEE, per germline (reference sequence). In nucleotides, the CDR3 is TGTACCAGCAGTCCTGGGACAGGGTGGGACAATGAGCAGTTCTTC. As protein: CTSSPGTGWDNEQFF.

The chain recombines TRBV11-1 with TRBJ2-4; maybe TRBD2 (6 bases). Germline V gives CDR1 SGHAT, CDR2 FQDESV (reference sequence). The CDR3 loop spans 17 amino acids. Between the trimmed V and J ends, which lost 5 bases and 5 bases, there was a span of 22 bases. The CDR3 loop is CASSLAGTGGTENIQYF. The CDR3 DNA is TGTGCCAGCAGCCTTGCCGGGACTGGCGGGACCGAAAACATTCAGTACTTC.

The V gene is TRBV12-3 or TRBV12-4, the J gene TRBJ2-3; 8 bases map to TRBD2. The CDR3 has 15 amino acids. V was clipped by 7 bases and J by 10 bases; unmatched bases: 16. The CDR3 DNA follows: TGTGCCAGCACCAGGGGACTAGTGGGAGGGGGGGCGCAGTATTTT. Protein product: CASTRGLVGGGAQYF.

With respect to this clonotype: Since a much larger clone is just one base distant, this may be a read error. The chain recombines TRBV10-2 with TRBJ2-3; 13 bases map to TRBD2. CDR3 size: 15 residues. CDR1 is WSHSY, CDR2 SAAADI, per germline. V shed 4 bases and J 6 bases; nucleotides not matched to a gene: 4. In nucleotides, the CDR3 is TGCGCCAGCAGTGGGTCGACTAGCGGGAGGGATACGCAGTATTTT. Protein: CASSGSTSGRDTQYF.

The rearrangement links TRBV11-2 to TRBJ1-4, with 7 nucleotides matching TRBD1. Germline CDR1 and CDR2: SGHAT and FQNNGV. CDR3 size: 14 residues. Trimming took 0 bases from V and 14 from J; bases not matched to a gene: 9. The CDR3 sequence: CASSLDLRGLSLFF. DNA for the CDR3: TGTGCCAGCAGCTTAGATCTTAGGGGGCTCAGCCTGTTTTTT.

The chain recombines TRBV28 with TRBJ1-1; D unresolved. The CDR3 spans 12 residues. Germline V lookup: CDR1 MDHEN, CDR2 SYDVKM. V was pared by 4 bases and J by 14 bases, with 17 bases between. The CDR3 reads CASSSTGRAWFF. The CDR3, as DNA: TGTGCCAGCAGTTCCACTGGACGGGCTTGGTTCTTT.

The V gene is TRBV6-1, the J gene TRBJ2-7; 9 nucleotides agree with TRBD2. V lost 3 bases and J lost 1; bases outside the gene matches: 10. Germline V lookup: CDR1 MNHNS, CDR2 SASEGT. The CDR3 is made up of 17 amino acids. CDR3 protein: CASSEVRAGGTSYEQYF. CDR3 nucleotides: TGTGCCAGCAGTGAGGTTCGGGCGGGAGGGACTTCCTACGAGCAGTACTTC.

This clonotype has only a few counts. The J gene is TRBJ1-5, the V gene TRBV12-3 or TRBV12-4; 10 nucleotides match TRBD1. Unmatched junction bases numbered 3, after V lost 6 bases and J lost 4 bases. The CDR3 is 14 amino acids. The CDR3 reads CASSLDRGNQPQHF. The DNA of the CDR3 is TGTGCCAGCAGCCTGGACAGGGGGAATCAGCCCCAGCATTTT.

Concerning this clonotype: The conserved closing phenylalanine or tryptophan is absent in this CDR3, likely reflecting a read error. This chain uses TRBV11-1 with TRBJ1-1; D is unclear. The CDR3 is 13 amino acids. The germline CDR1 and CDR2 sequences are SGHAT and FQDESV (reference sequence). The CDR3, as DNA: TGTGTCAGCAGCTCTCATTTGAACACTGAAGCTTTCTCT. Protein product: CVSSSHLNTEAFS.

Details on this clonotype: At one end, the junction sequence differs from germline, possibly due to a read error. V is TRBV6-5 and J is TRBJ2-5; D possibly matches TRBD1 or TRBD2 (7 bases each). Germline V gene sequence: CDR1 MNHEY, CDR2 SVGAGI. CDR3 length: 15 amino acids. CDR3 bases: TGTGCCAGCAGTTCGCAGGGGGGGCCGTGGGAGACCCAGCACTTC. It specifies CASSSQGGPWETQHF.

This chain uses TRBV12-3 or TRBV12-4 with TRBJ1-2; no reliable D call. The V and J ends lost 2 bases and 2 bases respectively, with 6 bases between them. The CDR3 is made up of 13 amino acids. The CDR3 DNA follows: TGTGCCAGCAGTTTAACAGAGAACTATGGCTACACCTTC. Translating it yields CASSLTENYGYTF.

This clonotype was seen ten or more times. CDR3 coding DNA: TGTGCCAGCAGTGAAGGGAGGGCCCAGACCCAGTACTTC. This sequence encodes CASSEGRAQTQYF. The chain couples TRBV6-1 to TRBJ2-5, with D tentatively TRBD2 (6 bases). The CDR3 spans 13 residues. V was pared by 1 base and J by 6 bases, with 9 bases between. Germline V gene data show CDR1 as MNHNS and CDR2 as SASEGT.

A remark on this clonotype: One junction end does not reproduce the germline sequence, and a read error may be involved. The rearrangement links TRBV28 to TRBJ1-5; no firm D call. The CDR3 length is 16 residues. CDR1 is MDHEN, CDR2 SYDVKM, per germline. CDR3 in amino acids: CVSSPPGLVSNQPQHF. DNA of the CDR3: TGTGTCAGCAGTCCCCCCGGCCTAGTTAGCAATCAGCCCCAGCATTTT.

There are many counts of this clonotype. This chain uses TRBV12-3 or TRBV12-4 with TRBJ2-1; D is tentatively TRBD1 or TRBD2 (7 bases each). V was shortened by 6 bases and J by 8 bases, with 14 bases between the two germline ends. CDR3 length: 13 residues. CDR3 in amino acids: CASSQGGRDEQFF. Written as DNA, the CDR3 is TGTGCCAGCAGCCAGGGGGGGAGGGATGAGCAGTTCTTC.

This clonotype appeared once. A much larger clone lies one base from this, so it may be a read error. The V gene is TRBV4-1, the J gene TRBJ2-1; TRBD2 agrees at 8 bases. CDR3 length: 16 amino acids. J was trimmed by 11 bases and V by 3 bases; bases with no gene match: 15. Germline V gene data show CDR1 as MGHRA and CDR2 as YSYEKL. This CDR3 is CASSHQAGVGADKQFF. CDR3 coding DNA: TGCGCCAGCAGCCACCAAGCGGGAGTCGGGGCCGATAAGCAGTTCTTC.

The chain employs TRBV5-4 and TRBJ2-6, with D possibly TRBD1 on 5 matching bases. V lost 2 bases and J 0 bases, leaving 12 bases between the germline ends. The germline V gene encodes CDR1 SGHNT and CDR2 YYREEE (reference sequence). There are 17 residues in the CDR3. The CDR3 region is CASSFGHLNSGANVLTF. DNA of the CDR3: TGTGCCAGCAGCTTCGGACATCTAAACTCTGGGGCCAACGTCCTGACTTTC. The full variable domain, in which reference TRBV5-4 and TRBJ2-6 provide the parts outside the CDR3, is ETGVTQSPTHLIKTRGQQVTLRCSSQSGHNTVSWYQQALGQGPQFIFQYYREEENGRGNFPPRFSGLQFPNYSSELNVNALELDDSALYLCASSFGHLNSGANVLTFGAGSRLTVL.

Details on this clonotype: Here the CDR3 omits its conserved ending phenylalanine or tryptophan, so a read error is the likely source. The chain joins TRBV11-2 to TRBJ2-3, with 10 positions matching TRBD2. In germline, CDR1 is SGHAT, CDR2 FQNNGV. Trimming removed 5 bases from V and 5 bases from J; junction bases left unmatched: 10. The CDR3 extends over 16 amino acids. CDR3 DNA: TGTGCCAGCAGCACGGCTAGCGGGAGCGGCGGAGATACGCAGTATTAT. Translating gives CASSTASGSGGDTQYY.

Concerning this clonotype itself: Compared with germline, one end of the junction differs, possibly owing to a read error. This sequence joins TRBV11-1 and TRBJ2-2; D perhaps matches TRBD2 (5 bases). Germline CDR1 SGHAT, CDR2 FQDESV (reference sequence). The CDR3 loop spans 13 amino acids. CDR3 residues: CASSLTNTGKLFF. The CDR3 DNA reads TGTGCCAGCAGCTTAACGAACACCGGGAAGCTGTTTTTT.